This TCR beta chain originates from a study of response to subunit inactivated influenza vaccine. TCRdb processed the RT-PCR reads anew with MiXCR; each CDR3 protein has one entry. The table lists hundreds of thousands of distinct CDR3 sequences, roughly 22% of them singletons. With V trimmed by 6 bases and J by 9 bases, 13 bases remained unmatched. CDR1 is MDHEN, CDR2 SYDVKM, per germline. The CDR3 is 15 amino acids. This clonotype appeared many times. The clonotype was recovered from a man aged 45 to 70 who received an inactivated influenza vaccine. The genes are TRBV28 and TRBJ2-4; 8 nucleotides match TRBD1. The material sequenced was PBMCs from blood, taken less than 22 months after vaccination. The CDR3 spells CASSQNPGQAVIQYF. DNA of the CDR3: TGTGCCAGCAGCCAAAACCCGGGACAGGCCGTCATTCAGTACTTC.